The source of this T cell receptor (beta chain) is a study of T cell changes during pregnancy in multiple sclerosis. Assay: immunoSEQ multiplex PCR; the TCRdb copy retains only in-frame clones and omits some. Of more than 95,000 clones in the sample, roughly 92% are singletons; the top ten hold almost 1%. The CDR3 loop spans 13 amino acids. Looked up from germline, CDR1 is SGHTA and CDR2 is FQGNSA. V was clipped by 2 bases and J by 5 bases, with 7 bases between them. The clonotype comes from a female donor with multiple sclerosis, enrolled in a pregnancy study. The starting material was peripheral blood, obtained after pregnancy. J is TRBJ2-1 and V is TRBV7-2; D is uncertain. The CDR3 here is CASSLTRNNEQFF. Written as DNA, the CDR3 is TGTGCCAGCAGCTTAACTCGAAACAATGAGCAGTTCTTC.